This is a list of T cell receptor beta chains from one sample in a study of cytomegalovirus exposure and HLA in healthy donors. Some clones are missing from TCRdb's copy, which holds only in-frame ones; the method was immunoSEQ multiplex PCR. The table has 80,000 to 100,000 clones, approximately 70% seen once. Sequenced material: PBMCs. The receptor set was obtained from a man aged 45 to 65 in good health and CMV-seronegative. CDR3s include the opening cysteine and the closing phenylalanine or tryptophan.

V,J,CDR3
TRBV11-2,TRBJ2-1,CASSLGGGGGNEQFF
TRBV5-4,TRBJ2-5,CASSLRQGETQYF
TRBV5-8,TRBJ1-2,CASSGGTVPNYGYTF
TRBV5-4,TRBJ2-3,CASSFKGGGSTDTQYF
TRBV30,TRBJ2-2,CAWSVLEAGTGELFF
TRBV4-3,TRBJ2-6,CASSQDGSSGANVLTF
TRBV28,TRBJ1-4,CASSFRQGKEATNEKLFF
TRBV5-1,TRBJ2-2,CASSPPGRGRNTGELFF
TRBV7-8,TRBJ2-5,CASSLDMGQVEYF
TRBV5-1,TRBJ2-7,CASSLAGDRAYEQYF
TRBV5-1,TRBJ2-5,CASSLANGGQETQYF
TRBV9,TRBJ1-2,CASSVDLGTGGRGYTF
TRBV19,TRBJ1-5,CASSSDQGLNQPQHF